These 10 T cell receptor beta chains share one sample of origin, sequenced in a study of CXCR3-negative and CXCR3-positive naive CD8 T cells. All TRB cDNA libraries came from 5' RACE performed with UMI labels. From the 5' RACE reads, TCRdb lists one entry per CDR3 protein and no DNA. The data show 150,000 to 160,000 distinct CDR3 sequences, and the top ten clones hold 0.45% to 0.6%. Notes on the study in general: CXCR3-positive naive cells had more hydrophobic TRB CDR3s than CXCR3-negative naive cells.

Their specific antigens are unknown. Sequenced input: naive CXCR3+ CD8+ T cells from blood. Indicated subset: CD45RO-CCR7+CD27+CD95- naive CD8+ T cells expressing CXCR3 (TNR3+). The origin of the receptors is a human donor in good health. Some clones in this sample may be carry-over from other donors' samples.

This rearrangement joins TRBV9 to TRBJ2-5; TCRdb indicates TRBD1, and absent DNA this call remains unverified. CDR1 is SGDLS and CDR2 is YYNGEE in the germline V gene. The CDR3 totals 14 residues. The CDR3 sequence is CASSDSGAWETQYF.

The V gene is TRBV20-1, the J gene TRBJ1-1; TCRdb reports TRBD1, a call that lacks DNA to check it against. Per germline, CDR1 DFQATT and CDR2 SNEGSKA (reference sequence). This CDR3 region has 15 residues. The CDR3 here is CSARDLGGENTEAFF.

This sequence joins TRBV20-1 and TRBJ1-2; TCRdb picks TRBD1, but there is no DNA to check that call. The germline V gene has CDR1 DFQATT and CDR2 SNEGSKA (reference sequence). The CDR3 is made up of 14 amino acids. This CDR3 is CSAKGTEQNYGYTF.

The V call is TRBV7-9, the J call TRBJ2-7; the TCRdb call, TRBD2, lacks DNA for checking. CDR3 length: 14 residues. CDR1 and CDR2 (germline): SEHNR, FQNEAQ (reference sequence). This chain's CDR3 is CASSLEGRSYEQYF.

The chain has TRBV13 and TRBJ1-1. This CDR3 has 15 residues. CDR1 is PRHDT and CDR2 is FYEKMQ in the germline V gene (reference sequence). This chain's CDR3 is CASSSRQFMNTEAFF.

The CDR3 is CASSYSSSGSRATNEKLFF. This sequence joins TRBV6-2 or TRBV6-3 and TRBJ1-4. The CDR3 has 19 residues. Looked up from germline, CDR1 is MNHEY and CDR2 is SVGEGT.

J is TRBJ1-2 and V is TRBV6-6. Germline CDR1 and CDR2: MNHNY and SVGAGI (reference sequence). This CDR3 has 14 amino acids. CDR3 sequence: CASSYFRDGNGYTF.

V gene TRBV7-9 combines with J gene TRBJ2-5. The CDR3 runs to 15 residues. Germline CDR1 SEHNR, CDR2 FQNEAQ (reference sequence). The CDR3 sequence is CASSLPDQSRETQYF.

The rearrangement uses TRBV27 and TRBJ2-1; TCRdb reports TRBD1, a call that lacks DNA to check it against. The germline V gene encodes CDR1 MNHEY and CDR2 SMNVEV (reference sequence). The length of the CDR3 is 16 residues. Here the CDR3 reads CASSLGTGSPNNEQFF.

J is TRBJ1-2 and V is TRBV12-3 or TRBV12-4; TCRdb lists TRBD1, though no DNA is available to test this call. The CDR3 sequence is 15 residues long. CDR3 sequence reads: CASSFTAGGYNGYTF.